The TCR beta chain under discussion was sequenced for a study of blood T cells in healthy people across ages. Broader study findings: Naive CD4+ cell counts and diversity both ran higher in long-lived than in aged donors. Unsorted PBMC material precluded a definitive naive versus antigen-experienced comparison.

Germline CDR1 is MNHNY and CDR2 is SVGAGI (reference sequence). Trimming removed 5 bases from V and 5 bases from J, with 9 bases in between. The CDR3 totals 12 residues. This clonotype was counted only a few times. The antigen is not known. Combining a sample-barcoded 5' primer with a J-beta primer mix, a second PCR ran for 7 to 11 cycles. TCRdb re-analysed the 5' RACE reads in MiXCR, keeping a single row per CDR3 protein. This sample yields roughly 800,000 distinct CDR3 sequences, of which under 40% are seen a single time; about an eighth belongs to the top ten. This chain links TRBV6-6 with TRBJ2-5; D not resolved. This receptor was identified in a young man in good health. The sample comprised blood. The CDR3 here is CASSPNGETQYF. Written as DNA, the CDR3 is TGTGCCAGCAGTCCCAACGGGGAGACCCAGTACTTC.